The rows below give T cell receptor beta chains drawn from one sample of a study of T cell responses to AZD1222 COVID-19 vaccine. The method was immunoSEQ multiplex PCR; TCRdb's version includes in-frame clones alone and lacks a portion of them. The table includes some 86,000 clones, 65% to 85% detected once. Sample: peripheral blood, taken on day 0 of AZD1222 vaccination. The receptor set was obtained from an adult in good health. The CDR3 runs from the conserved cysteine through the conserved F or W. The D gene is left open where the match is weak. Expanded clones are given a class, and other clones once, few, many or no size at all.

len	v_gene	j_gene	d_gene	abundance	CDR3aa	CDR3nt
15	TRBV6-5	TRBJ1-6	.	.	CASSGLVRGDSPLHF	TGTGCCAGCAGCGGTTTAGTTAGGGGTGATTCACCCCTCCACTTT
16	TRBV11-2	TRBJ2-5	TRBD2	.	CASSSRTSGGQETQYF	TGTGCCAGCAGCTCCAGGACTAGCGGAGGCCAAGAGACCCAGTACTTC
13	TRBV10-3	TRBJ2-1	.	.	CAISAGADNEQFF	TGTGCCATCAGTGCGGGGGCAGACAATGAGCAGTTCTTC
13	TRBV5-4	TRBJ2-5	.	few	CASSLEEGETQYF	TGTGCCAGCAGCTTAGAAGAGGGAGAGACCCAGTACTTC
15	TRBV21-1	TRBJ1-4	.	once	CASSNYDPQGGKLFF	TGTGCCAGCAGCAATTACGACCCGCAGGGGGGAAAACTGTTTTTT
14	TRBV11-2	TRBJ1-1	.	.	CASSPIRGNTEAFF	TGTGCCAGCAGCCCTATTCGGGGGAACACTGAAGCTTTCTTT
15	TRBV5-1	TRBJ2-5	TRBD1	.	CASSLGDRGSETQYF	TGCGCCAGCAGCTTGGGGGACAGGGGGTCCGAGACCCAGTACTTC
13	TRBV3-1/TRBV3-2	TRBJ1-3	.	.	CASSPVRGDTIYF	TGTGCCAGCAGCCCGGTACGGGGGGACACCATATATTTT
12	TRBV5-4	TRBJ1-2	.	.	CASSPSLGGYTF	TGTGCCAGCAGCCCCTCTTTGGGGGGCTACACCTTC
13	TRBV18	TRBJ2-3	.	.	CASSPTPGTGMYF	TGTGCCAGCTCACCAACCCCCGGGACGGGGATGTATTTT
16	TRBV7-9	TRBJ1-6	.	.	CASSLSGSSYNSPLHF	TGTGCCAGCAGCTTATCTGGGAGCTCCTATAATTCACCCCTCCACTTT
14	TRBV7-2	TRBJ2-7	.	few	CASSVSGWSYEQYF	TGTGCCAGCAGCGTATCCGGTTGGTCCTACGAGCAGTACTTC
17	TRBV5-5	TRBJ2-7	TRBD2	.	CASSIGLAGGQIREQYF	TGTGCCAGCAGCATAGGACTAGCGGGAGGGCAGATACGGGAGCAGTACTTC
14	TRBV4-1	TRBJ1-2	.	.	CASSPRMGDYGYTF	TGCGCCAGCAGCCCCCGTATGGGGGACTATGGCTACACCTTC
14	TRBV2	TRBJ1-1	.	.	CASSAGDMNTEAFF	TGTGCCAGCAGCGCAGGGGACATGAACACTGAAGCTTTCTTT
13	TRBV27	TRBJ1-5	.	.	CASSFKSNQPQHF	TGTGCCAGCAGTTTTAAGAGCAATCAGCCCCAGCATTTT
15	TRBV3-1/TRBV3-2	TRBJ2-7	.	few	CASIPTSRVSYEQYF	TGTGCCAGCATCCCCACGTCCAGGGTCTCCTACGAGCAGTACTTC
13	TRBV19	TRBJ1-2	.	.	CATSQGGDYGYTF	TGTGCCACTTCCCAGGGAGGGGACTATGGCTACACCTTC
15	TRBV5-6	TRBJ2-1	TRBD1	few	CASSLSASRGREQFF	TGTGCCAGCAGCCTGTCGGCCTCCAGGGGGCGTGAGCAGTTCTTC
17	TRBV18	TRBJ1-4	TRBD1	.	CASSPQEGAIDGEKLFF	TGTGCCAGCTCACCCCAAGAGGGGGCAATAGATGGAGAAAAACTGTTTTTT
15	TRBV5-4	TRBJ2-1	TRBD2	.	CASSALAGKRNEQFF	TGTGCCAGCAGCGCACTAGCGGGAAAAAGAAATGAGCAGTTCTTC
14	TRBV7-8	TRBJ2-7	.	.	CASSLAGGPYEQYF	TGTGCCAGCAGCTTAGCGGGGGGCCCCTACGAGCAGTACTTC
12	TRBV24-1	TRBJ2-5	.	few	CATKGAQETQYF	TGTGCCACCAAAGGCGCCCAAGAGACCCAGTACTTC
13	TRBV3-1/TRBV3-2	TRBJ1-5	.	.	CASSQTGNQPQHF	TGTGCCAGCAGTCAGACAGGTAATCAGCCCCAGCATTTT
11	TRBV25-1	TRBJ1-1	.	few	CASSFSAEAFF	TGTGCCAGCAGTTTTTCAGCTGAAGCTTTCTTT
11	TRBV28	TRBJ2-7	.	.	CASSTGYEQYF	TGTGCCAGCAGTACCGGTTACGAGCAGTACTTC
16	TRBV5-4	TRBJ2-7	.	.	CASSLGGGSSSYEQYF	TGTGCCAGCAGCTTGGGGGGTGGCTCCAGCTCCTACGAGCAGTACTTC
14	TRBV19	TRBJ1-6	.	few	CASREAAPNSPLHF	TGTGCCAGTAGGGAGGCAGCCCCAAATTCACCCCTCCACTTT
14	TRBV3-1/TRBV3-2	TRBJ2-1	.	.	CASSQGRRVNEQFF	TGTGCCAGCAGCCAAGGGCGGCGAGTAAATGAGCAGTTCTTC
13	TRBV5-5	TRBJ2-7	TRBD1	.	CASSVQGSYEQYF	TGTGCCAGCAGCGTACAGGGGTCCTACGAGCAGTACTTC
13	TRBV5-1	TRBJ2-7	TRBD1	.	CASSKDRGYEQYF	TGCGCCAGCAGTAAGGACAGGGGTTACGAGCAGTACTTC
15	TRBV4-1	TRBJ1-5	.	.	CASSQGVQGNQPQHF	TGCGCCAGCAGCCAAGGTGTGCAGGGTAATCAGCCCCAGCATTTT
13	TRBV18	TRBJ2-7	.	.	CASSTSGYDEQYF	TGTGCCAGCTCGACCTCAGGGTACGACGAGCAGTACTTC
13	TRBV27	TRBJ2-7	.	.	CASSFSTNYEQYF	TGTGCCAGCAGTTTCTCCACGAATTACGAGCAGTACTTC
17	TRBV3-1/TRBV3-2	TRBJ1-5	.	.	CASSKGTPGNSNQPQHF	TGTGCCAGCAGCAAGGGAACCCCCGGGAATAGCAATCAGCCCCAGCATTTT
16	TRBV19	TRBJ1-5	.	.	CASSIDPQGTIQPQHF	TGTGCCAGTAGTATAGACCCACAGGGAACAATTCAGCCCCAGCATTTT
15	TRBV10-2	TRBJ1-2	.	.	CASRRGGTGHYGYTF	TGCGCCAGCAGGAGGGGGGGGACTGGACACTATGGCTACACCTTC
12	TRBV6-6	TRBJ1-5	TRBD1	.	CASSYPTGTQHF	TGTGCCAGCAGTTACCCGACAGGGACCCAGCATTTT
15	TRBV19	TRBJ2-1	.	.	CASSTSHSSYNEQFF	TGTGCCAGTAGTACTTCGCATAGCTCCTACAATGAGCAGTTCTTC
15	TRBV2	TRBJ2-1	.	.	CASSEWGLTGNEQFF	TGTGCCAGCAGTGAGTGGGGACTTACGGGCAATGAGCAGTTCTTC
14	TRBV19	TRBJ1-2	.	.	CATQPLGGFHGYTF	TGTGCCACCCAACCCCTAGGGGGATTCCATGGCTACACCTTC
12	TRBV20-1	TRBJ2-3	.	.	CSASLGSDTQYF	TGCAGTGCTAGTCTAGGTTCAGATACGCAGTATTTT
13	TRBV11-1	TRBJ1-1	.	.	CASSLEENTEAFF	TGTGCCAGCAGCTTGGAAGAAAACACTGAAGCTTTCTTT
17	TRBV7-3	TRBJ2-5	TRBD2	.	CASSLKGSGGFQETQYF	TGTGCCAGCAGCTTAAAAGGTAGCGGGGGTTTCCAAGAGACCCAGTACTTC
14	TRBV7-8	TRBJ1-2	.	.	CASSPTRTNYGYTF	TGTGCCAGCAGCCCCACCCGGACTAACTATGGCTACACCTTC
17	TRBV7-2	TRBJ1-5	.	.	CASSLRDSLLGNQPQHF	TGTGCCAGCAGCTTACGAGACTCCCTTCTGGGCAATCAGCCCCAGCATTTT